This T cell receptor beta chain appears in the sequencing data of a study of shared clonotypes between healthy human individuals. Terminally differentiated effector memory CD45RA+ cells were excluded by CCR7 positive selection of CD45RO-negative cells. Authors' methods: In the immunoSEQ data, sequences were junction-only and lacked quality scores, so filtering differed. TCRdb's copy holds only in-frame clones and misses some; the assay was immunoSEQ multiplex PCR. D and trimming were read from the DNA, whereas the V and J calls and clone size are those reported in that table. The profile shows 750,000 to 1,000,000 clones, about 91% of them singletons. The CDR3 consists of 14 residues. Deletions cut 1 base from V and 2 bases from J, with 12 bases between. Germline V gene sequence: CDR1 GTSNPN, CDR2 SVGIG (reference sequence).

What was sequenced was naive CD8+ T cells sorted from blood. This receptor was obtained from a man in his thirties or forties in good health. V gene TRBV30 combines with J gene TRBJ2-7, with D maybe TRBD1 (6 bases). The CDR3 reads CAWSEDSGPYEQYF. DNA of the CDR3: TGTGCCTGGAGTGAGGACAGCGGTCCCTACGAGCAGTACTTC. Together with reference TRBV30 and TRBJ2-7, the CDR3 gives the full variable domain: SQTIHQWPATLVQPVGSPLSLECTVEGTSNPNLYWYRQAAGRGLQLLFYSVGIGQISSEVPQNLSASRPQDRQFILSSKKLLLSDSGFYLCAWSEDSGPYEQYFGPGTRLTVT.